Here is one T cell receptor beta chain with its context. Sample treatment: preoperative locoregional IRX-2 cytokine immunotherapy. Samples came from a phase Ib trial of preoperative locoregional IRX-2 cytokine immunotherapy. This sample stems from a study of preoperative IRX-2 immunotherapy in early breast cancer. Clones were read by immunoSEQ multiplex PCR, and TCRdb kept only the in-frame ones, dropping some. Of 20,000 to 25,000 clones in the sample, 90% to 95% are singletons; the top ten hold 15% to 20%. There are 11 residues in the CDR3. The ends were cut back, 7 bases at V and 9 bases at J, with 12 bases in the middle. Germline values: CDR1 MNHEY, CDR2 SVGAGI.

This sequence joins TRBV6-5 and TRBJ2-5; D is unresolved. Sequenced here: tumor tissue, sampled after IRX-2 immunotherapy. The sequence came from a human donor with breast cancer. CDR3 amino acids: CASTLRQAQYF. The CDR3 DNA reads TGTGCCAGCACCCTACGGCAGGCCCAGTACTTC.